The source of this TCR beta chain is a study of blood T cell repertoires in COVID-19. Profiled with immunoSEQ multiplex PCR; TCRdb holds only in-frame clones, not every one. This table holds 100,000 to 150,000 clones, around 82% found once. The CDR3 contains 17 residues. Germline V CDR1 and CDR2: KGHSH, LQKENI. Germline trimming cut 0 bases from V and 4 bases from J; bases unmatched to any gene: 7. This chain connects TRBV18 to TRBJ2-1, with 9 positions matching TRBD2. The sample consisted of peripheral blood. The receptor's source is a woman in her 30s who had recovered from COVID-19. Here the CDR3 DNA reads TGTGCCAGCTCACCACCGTGGAGAAGCGGGGGGTACAATGAGCAGTTCTTC. Its protein product is CASSPPWRSGGYNEQFF.